This T cell receptor (beta chain) derives from a study of radiotherapy plus CTLA-4 blockade in lung cancer. To note about this clone: What it binds is unknown.

Focal radiation with ipilimumab CTLA-4 blockade was given to patients with chemo-refractory metastatic non-small-cell lung cancer. Points from the study as a whole: It was early blood T cell clone dynamics, with interferon-beta, that reportedly best predicted response.

The V segment lost 6 bases and the J segment 6 bases; nucleotides outside the gene matches: 5. The CDR3 consists of 14 residues. Germline values: CDR1 SNHLY, CDR2 FYNNEI. Only in-frame clones appear in the TCRdb table, and some are missing; sequencing was by immunoSEQ multiplex PCR. The table records about 78,000 clones, about 88% of them present only once. The sequences come from peripheral blood, collected from a patient treated with radiotherapy plus ipilimumab. This clonotype was sampled from a human donor with non-small cell lung cancer who had stable disease on radiotherapy plus ipilimumab. This chain uses TRBV2 with TRBJ2-4, with 10 positions matching TRBD2. The CDR3, as DNA: TGTGCCAGCAGCCCTCGGACTAGCGGAAACATTCAGTACTTC. It translates to CASSPRTSGNIQYF. Using reference TRBV2 and TRBJ2-4 for the parts outside the CDR3, the full variable domain is EPEVTQTPSHQVTQMGQEVILRCVPISNHLYFYWYRQILGQKVEFLVSFYNNEISEKSEIFDDQFSVERPDGSNFTLKIRSTKLEDSAMYFCASSPRTSGNIQYFGAGTRLSVL.